A selection of T cell receptor beta chains follows, all from one sample in a study of cytomegalovirus exposure and HLA in healthy donors. TCRdb keeps only in-frame clones here, not all; method: immunoSEQ multiplex PCR. The sample yields under 200,000 clones, about 13% seen once. Sequenced material: PBMCs. The receptor set was obtained from a man aged 50-59 years in good health and CMV-seropositive. Both conserved end residues are part of each CDR3. A D gene is named only where the DNA matches it firmly. For some rows the clone size is stated as once, few or many, or as a class when expanded; others skip it.

D	V	size	J	CDR3	DNA
-	TRBV7-9	few	TRBJ1-5	CASSRTKDQPQHF	TGTGCCAGCAGCCGTACTAAGGATCAGCCCCAGCATTTT
TRBD1	TRBV27	few	TRBJ2-7	CASRASPGQLYEQYF	TGTGCCAGCAGGGCAAGCCCGGGACAGCTTTACGAGCAGTACTTC
-	TRBV6-1	few	TRBJ1-5	CASSGGYDSNQPQHF	TGTGCCAGCAGCGGTGGTTATGATAGCAATCAGCCCCAGCATTTT
TRBD1	TRBV6-6	-	TRBJ2-5	CASSYPGTGGENQYF	TGTGCCAGCAGTTACCCTGGGACAGGGGGCGAAAACCAGTACTTC
TRBD2	TRBV25-1	-	TRBJ2-1	CASSVTSGTSEQFF	TGTGCCAGCAGTGTTACTAGCGGGACGTCCGAGCAGTTCTTC
-	TRBV28	few	TRBJ1-6	CASSSPGNNSPLHF	TGTGCCAGCAGTTCCCCGGGGAACAATTCACCCCTCCACTTT
-	TRBV6-6	-	TRBJ1-2	CASSPLLEKISYTF	TGTGCCAGCAGCCCACTACTCGAGAAGATCAGCTACACCTTC
TRBD1	TRBV27	many	TRBJ1-6	CASRLGTGVLSPLHF	TGTGCCAGCAGACTCGGGACAGGGGTGCTTTCACCCCTCCACTTT
-	TRBV6-6	few	TRBJ1-4	CASTRTANNEKLFF	TGTGCCAGCACTAGGACAGCGAATAATGAAAAACTGTTTTTT
-	TRBV11-2	many	TRBJ2-3	CASSSDRFAFTF	TGTGCCAGCAGCTCTGACAGGTTCGCCTTTACTTTT
TRBD1	TRBV29-1	-	TRBJ2-2	CSVPWDRGRPGELFF	TGCAGCGTTCCTTGGGACAGGGGGCGCCCCGGGGAGCTGTTTTTT
-	TRBV5-1	few	TRBJ1-6	CASSLGTPYNSPLHF	TGCGCCAGCAGCTTGGGGACACCTTATAATTCACCCCTCCACTTT
TRBD1	TRBV29-1	-	TRBJ1-2	CSVAGTGGEDYGYTF	TGCAGCGTCGCCGGGACAGGGGGTGAGGACTATGGCTACACCTTC
TRBD2	TRBV2	-	TRBJ2-3	CASSDPGLAADTQYF	TGTGCCAGCAGCGATCCGGGACTAGCGGCAGATACGCAGTATTTT
TRBD1	TRBV27	few	TRBJ1-2	CASSLSNRGGNGYTF	TGTGCCAGCAGTTTATCCAACAGGGGGGGGAATGGCTACACCTTC
-	TRBV11-1	few	TRBJ2-2	CASSATGDTGELFF	TGTGCCAGCAGCGCGACGGGGGACACCGGGGAGCTGTTTTTT
-	TRBV29-1	-	TRBJ2-5	CSVDNTGPQETQYF	TGCAGCGTCGACAATACAGGGCCCCAAGAGACCCAGTACTTC
-	TRBV29-1	-	TRBJ1-5	CSVSSGNSNQPQHF	TGCAGCGTAAGCTCCGGGAATAGCAATCAGCCCCAGCATTTT
-	TRBV7-2	few	TRBJ2-4	CASSVTVTKNIQYF	TGTGCCAGCAGCGTGACAGTAACCAAAAACATTCAGTACTTC
-	TRBV14	few	TRBJ2-5	CASSPKRTVETQYF	TGTGCCAGCAGCCCCAAGCGGACCGTGGAGACCCAGTACTTC
-	TRBV28	-	TRBJ1-2	CASSYLTRVLNSYGYTF	TGTGCCAGCAGCTACCTGACCAGGGTCTTGAATTCATATGGCTACACCTTC
-	TRBV6-1	-	TRBJ1-3	CASRTGSGNTIYF	TGTGCCAGCAGGACCGGGTCCGGAAACACCATATATTTT
-	TRBV13	-	TRBJ2-7	CASSTADRYRAYEQYF	TGTGCCAGCAGCACCGCGGACCGTTACAGGGCCTACGAGCAGTACTTC
TRBD1	TRBV4-3	few	TRBJ1-2	CASSVDRGRSGYTF	TGCGCCAGCAGCGTGGACAGGGGGCGATCTGGCTACACCTTC
-	TRBV11-3	-	TRBJ2-7	CASSQSYEQYF	TGTGCCAGCAGCCAATCCTACGAGCAGTACTTC
TRBD1	TRBV28	-	TRBJ1-2	CASILGGGGAVSYGYTF	TGTGCCAGCATCCTTGGTGGAGGGGGCGCAGTGTCCTATGGCTACACCTTC
TRBD2	TRBV9	few	TRBJ2-3	CASSVATSGLTDTQYF	TGTGCCAGCAGCGTCGCAACTAGCGGGCTCACAGATACGCAGTATTTT
-	TRBV4-2	-	TRBJ2-5	CASSQERLVETQYF	TGTGCCAGCAGCCAAGAACGGTTGGTGGAGACCCAGTACTTC
-	TRBV30	-	TRBJ2-7	CAWSVPGHPGNEQYF	TGTGCCTGGAGTGTCCCGGGACACCCGGGCAACGAGCAGTACTTC
-	TRBV9	few	TRBJ2-7	CASGRGGVYEQYF	TGTGCCAGCGGGCGAGGGGGAGTCTACGAGCAGTACTTC
TRBD1	TRBV28	-	TRBJ1-2	CASSLPAGGELYGYTF	TGTGCCAGCAGTTTACCGGCAGGGGGTGAACTTTATGGCTACACCTTC
-	TRBV30	few	TRBJ2-3	CAWSVRGDTQYF	TGTGCCTGGAGTGTACGGGGAGATACGCAGTATTTT
TRBD1	TRBV7-2	few	TRBJ2-7	CASSWDRGSYEQYF	TGTGCCAGCAGCTGGGACAGGGGCTCCTACGAGCAGTACTTC
TRBD1	TRBV6-5	few	TRBJ2-2	CASTTGGNTGELFF	TGTGCCAGCACCACAGGGGGGAACACCGGGGAGCTGTTTTTT
-	TRBV13	few	TRBJ1-1	CASSWTDTEAFF	TGTGCCAGCAGCTGGACAGACACTGAAGCTTTCTTT
-	TRBV6-1	few	TRBJ1-1	CASSGRGADEAFF	TGTGCCAGCAGTGGGCGGGGGGCAGATGAAGCTTTCTTT
-	TRBV6-1	few	TRBJ1-1	CASHNLGSAEAFF	TGTGCCAGCCACAACTTGGGTAGCGCTGAAGCTTTCTTT
-	TRBV19	few	TRBJ1-4	CASSMQGPNEKLFF	TGTGCCAGTAGTATGCAGGGCCCCAATGAAAAACTGTTTTTT
-	TRBV5-4	-	TRBJ2-2	CASSPREDTGELFF	TGTGCCAGCAGCCCCCGTGAGGACACCGGGGAGCTGTTTTTT
TRBD1	TRBV18	few	TRBJ1-5	CASSPRDRLKPQHF	TGTGCCAGCTCACCTAGGGACAGGCTTAAGCCCCAGCATTTT
-	TRBV6-5	-	TRBJ1-1	CASSYYDTRTEAFF	TGTGCCAGCAGTTACTATGACACCAGGACTGAAGCTTTCTTT
-	TRBV5-4	few	TRBJ2-3	CASSLQALADTQYF	TGTGCCAGCAGCTTGCAAGCTTTGGCAGATACGCAGTATTTT